This T cell receptor (beta chain) appears in the sequencing data of a study of T cell clones after liver transplantation (dated by TCRdb to the late 2010s). Notes on the research overall: Samples were obtained from ITN030ST, a randomized trial in which withdrawal of immunosuppression was attempted within 2 years of liver transplantation. Blood samples were collected pre-transplant, pre-randomization before withdrawal, and post-randomization after either complete withdrawal or failed withdrawal. As an antigen-independent comparator for donor-reactive sequences, third party-reactive TCRbeta sequences were also identified from pre-transplant MLRs. Of the eight recipients, a few were HCV-positive, while the remaining recipients had been transplanted for non-autoimmune, non-viral indications. Donor-reactive T cell clones were identified by TCRbeta sequencing after a pre-transplant mixed lymphocyte reaction and then tracked in post-transplant blood. No induction therapy was given to the subjects, and standard immunosuppression was administered until randomization at 12-24 months post-transplant. Tolerance was defined as complete withdrawal of immunosuppression for at least one year without a rise in liver enzymes beyond twice the upper limit of normal. The study cohort included 8 liver transplant recipients, of whom 3 were classified as tolerant and 5 as non-tolerant.

Sample time point, as interpreted from the label and publication: pre-transplant. Thawed unstimulated PBMCs were stained for CD3, CD4 and CD8 and FACS-sorted into CD3+CD4+ and CD3+CD8+ populations. All 8 studied subjects were randomized to immunosuppression withdrawal. Genomic DNA was isolated with the Qiagen DNeasy Blood and Tissue Kit. What the work shows at the level of the full study, not this receptor alone: Circulating donor-reactive CD4 TCRbeta sequences fell significantly post-transplant in 5 of 8 subjects, irrespective of tolerance or HCV status. Donor-reactive sequences decreased more than third party-reactive sequences, which suggests partial antigen-specific deletion that was not related to withdrawal success. Because allograft tissue specimens were not available, migration of donor-reactive T cells into the graft, rather than deletion, may have occurred. After accounting for repertoire turnover, donor-reactive detection was significantly reduced in 7 of 8 subjects for CD4 and 8 of 8 for CD8. Conclusions were preliminary, limited by small, heterogeneous patient numbers and non-standardized post-transplant time points. Low numbers of available donor cells limited the measurable donor-reactive repertoire in a couple of subjects.

Comments on this clone: The antigen it binds to is not known. Base qualities are not recorded, but no much larger clone differs from it by a single base.

The CDR3 spans 17 residues, from the cysteine through the phenylalanine. Of all the DNA, just the CDR3 is kept, 51 bases in frame from base 1. V and J are trimmed by 1 base and 4 bases, and the gene matches miss 12 bases of the junction. CDR1 and CDR2 are drawn from the germline V gene (reference sequence): MNHEY, SMNVEV. High-throughput TCRbeta CDR3 sequencing of frozen genomic DNA was performed by immunoSEQ, including PCR amplification, mapping, bias correction and internal controls. In the source study's methods: Productive rearrangements were retained, and unique TCRbeta sequences were defined by the CDR3 nucleotide sequence together with the V and J gene. A sequence counted as donor-reactive only if the sequence showed at least 5-fold expansion in CFSE-low cells compared with unstimulated pre-transplant cells and had a frequency of at least 0.01%. Per-subject minimum frequency thresholds, based on the lowest-template unstimulated sample, ensured at least 90% detection power. Jensen-Shannon divergence between the top 1000 TCRbeta sequences post-transplant and pre-transplant was used to measure repertoire turnover. Two-sided Fisher's exact tests were used to test for changes in how often donor-reactive sequences were detected. The immuneACCESS repertoire file appears here via TCRdb, limited to in-frame rearrangements. These files lack a portion of the clones; in checked studies, under half of the deficit traces to unresolved V genes, and the cause of the others is not known. The D gene and trimming were derived from the DNA, and the V and J assignments and clone size from that table. The sample contains about 74,000 clones, about 80% of them found a single time. Together, the top ten hold about 0.6% of the sample.

Source: CD4+ T cells from blood, taken before liver transplant. The rearranged chain carries TRBV27 and TRBJ2-5, with 7 bases aligning to TRBD2. This receptor was taken from a human donor who received a liver transplant. DNA sequence: TGTGCCAGCAGTTTATGGGCGGGCGGGAGCAGAACAGAGACCCAGTACTTC. Its translation reads: CASSLWAGGSRTETQYF.